Shown below are 3 T cell receptor beta chains from a single sample sequenced in a study of regulatory T cells in long-lasting Graves disease. The time point: newly diagnosed GD, antithyroid drugs for less than 3 months. PBMC-derived RNA was used for the TCR library. Sequencing libraries for TCR beta were prepared with iRepertoire HTBI primers and Arm-PCR of CDR3 regions. TCRdb analysed the multiplex PCR reads with MiXCR anew, one entry per CDR3 protein. In the table there are about 540,000 distinct CDR3 sequences, 13% of which are singletons. These sequences were also reported in another study, on T cells in Graves' hyperthyroidism and ophthalmopathy.

The specimen comprised peripheral blood mononuclear cells (PBMCs), sampled at new diagnosis, from a patient treated with antithyroid drugs. These receptor sequences come from a man in his thirties or forties with Graves disease.

The V call is TRBV27, the J call TRBJ2-3, with 10 positions matching TRBD1. The germline gives CDR1 MNHEY, CDR2 SMNVEV (reference sequence). The CDR3 contains 14 residues. The V and J ends lost 5 bases and 8 bases, in that order; junction bases with no gene match: 7. The CDR3 DNA sequence: TGTGCCAGCAGTGGGACAGGGGAAGCAGGTACGCAGTATTTT. This encodes CASSGTGEAGTQYF.

This clonotype has a count of ten or more. The chain links TRBV3-1 to TRBJ1-1; D is ambiguous. The CDR3 is made up of 15 amino acids. The germline V and J ends were trimmed by 0 bases and 4 bases, with 12 bases remaining between them. Germline assignment: CDR1 LGHDT and CDR2 YNNKEL (reference sequence). The CDR3 DNA sequence: TGTGCCAGCAGCCAAGATTTTGGGGTCGGCACTGAAGCTTTCTTT. It encodes CASSQDFGVGTEAFF.

The sample holds a few counts of this clonotype. The junction does not match germline at one end; this may be a read error. This chain links TRBV24-1 with TRBJ2-7; D might be TRBD2 (5 bases). Per germline, CDR1 KGHDR and CDR2 SFDVKD. CDR3 length equals 12 residues. CDR3 sequence reads: CATKGGSDEQYF. Here the CDR3 DNA reads TGTGCCACCAAAGGAGGCTCCGACGAGCAGTACTTC.